The rows below give T cell receptor beta chains drawn from one sample of a study of blood T cell repertoires in COVID-19. The assay was immunoSEQ multiplex PCR, and TCRdb's table has in-frame clones only and misses some. In the table there are 200,000 to 300,000 clones, roughly four fifths of which are singletons. Sequencing was done on a sample of peripheral blood. The receptor source for this set is a man aged 45-60 years with acute or convalescent COVID-19. Both conserved end residues are part of each CDR3. Fields, in order: V gene, J gene, D gene, CDR3 protein. A D gene is named only where the DNA matches it firmly.

v_gene: TRBV3-1/TRBV3-2; j_gene: TRBJ1-1; d_gene: .; CDR3aa: CASSLQGQAFF
v_gene: TRBV15; j_gene: TRBJ2-1; d_gene: .; CDR3aa: CATSTTTVKAYDEQFF
v_gene: TRBV2; j_gene: TRBJ1-2; d_gene: TRBD1; CDR3aa: CASSEGTGALGSYGYTF
v_gene: TRBV2; j_gene: TRBJ1-2; d_gene: .; CDR3aa: CASSTQTGNYGYTF
v_gene: TRBV6-2/TRBV6-3; j_gene: TRBJ2-1; d_gene: .; CDR3aa: CASSYLLDPGNEQFF
v_gene: TRBV4-1; j_gene: TRBJ2-1; d_gene: .; CDR3aa: CASSQERASDEQFF
v_gene: TRBV5-1; j_gene: TRBJ1-1; d_gene: .; CDR3aa: CASMSGMNTEAFF
v_gene: TRBV27; j_gene: TRBJ2-3; d_gene: .; CDR3aa: CASSSGTDTQYF
v_gene: TRBV30; j_gene: TRBJ1-2; d_gene: .; CDR3aa: CAWATISTYGYTF
v_gene: TRBV12-3/TRBV12-4; j_gene: TRBJ2-4; d_gene: .; CDR3aa: CASSFLEGNIQYF
v_gene: TRBV4-2; j_gene: TRBJ1-3; d_gene: .; CDR3aa: CASSLRLPNTIYF
v_gene: TRBV6-1; j_gene: TRBJ2-7; d_gene: TRBD1; CDR3aa: CASSEGMGQGAGEQYF
v_gene: TRBV5-6; j_gene: TRBJ1-5; d_gene: TRBD1; CDR3aa: CASSGGTGVYNQPQHF
v_gene: TRBV10-3; j_gene: TRBJ2-7; d_gene: TRBD1; CDR3aa: CAISETGQEYTYEQYF
v_gene: TRBV29-1; j_gene: TRBJ1-1; d_gene: .; CDR3aa: CSAEEQLNTEAFF
v_gene: TRBV4-2; j_gene: TRBJ1-1; d_gene: .; CDR3aa: CASSQVLRAETEAFF
v_gene: TRBV9; j_gene: TRBJ2-5; d_gene: TRBD2; CDR3aa: CASSHLGGGEETQYF
v_gene: TRBV5-6; j_gene: TRBJ2-7; d_gene: .; CDR3aa: CASSLFVLEAYEQYF
v_gene: TRBV12-2; j_gene: TRBJ1-1; d_gene: .; CDR3aa: CASRLRINRVTEAFF
v_gene: TRBV10-1; j_gene: TRBJ2-1; d_gene: TRBD2; CDR3aa: CASSEEREGNNEQFF
v_gene: TRBV25-1; j_gene: TRBJ1-1; d_gene: .; CDR3aa: CASRSQGGGHTEAFF
v_gene: TRBV19; j_gene: TRBJ2-7; d_gene: TRBD2; CDR3aa: CASSMGLERTYEQYF
v_gene: TRBV6-5; j_gene: TRBJ2-7; d_gene: .; CDR3aa: CASSRDILYEQYF
v_gene: TRBV10-3; j_gene: TRBJ2-2; d_gene: .; CDR3aa: CAINSQGGGELFF
v_gene: TRBV6-4; j_gene: TRBJ1-5; d_gene: .; CDR3aa: CASSDGGEGSNQPQHF
v_gene: TRBV5-1; j_gene: TRBJ1-2; d_gene: TRBD1; CDR3aa: CASRPGAQGAIQSNYGYTF
v_gene: TRBV5-5; j_gene: TRBJ1-1; d_gene: .; CDR3aa: CASRSFGLGGPEAFF
v_gene: TRBV30; j_gene: TRBJ1-3; d_gene: .; CDR3aa: CAWGSGFSGNTIYF
v_gene: TRBV5-4; j_gene: TRBJ1-2; d_gene: TRBD1; CDR3aa: CASSVSQGNYGYTF
v_gene: TRBV5-1; j_gene: TRBJ2-6; d_gene: TRBD2; CDR3aa: CASSFTVAGISGANVLTF